Listed below are T cell receptor beta chains from one sample, sequenced in a study of early T cells in non-severe SARS-CoV-2 infection. MiXCR, applied by TCRdb to the 5' RACE reads, yields one record per CDR3 protein. The table lists 80,000 to 100,000 distinct CDR3 sequences, about 10% of them singletons. Sequences were derived from whole blood, sampled at baseline. The receptors were sampled from an adult who was a healthcare worker with PCR-confirmed SARS-CoV-2 infection or an uninfected control (not recorded which). Both conserved end residues are part of each CDR3. The order of the fields is CDR3 protein, CDR3 DNA, J gene, V gene, clone size, D gene, CDR3 length. A D gene is named only where the DNA matches it firmly. Size is stated for part of the rows, as once, few or many counts, or as a class when the clone is expanded.

CDR3aa: CASSTRTEYGYTF; CDR3nt: TGTGCCAGTAGTACCCGGACTGAGTATGGCTACACCTTC; j_gene: TRBJ1-2; v_gene: TRBV19; abundance: many; d_gene: .; len: 13
CDR3aa: CASTRAYEQYF; CDR3nt: TGTGCCAGCACCAGGGCCTACGAGCAGTACTTC; j_gene: TRBJ2-7; v_gene: TRBV11-2; abundance: few; d_gene: .; len: 11
CDR3aa: CASSSLDRDIYGYTF; CDR3nt: TGTGCCAGCAGCTCTCTGGACAGGGACATCTATGGCTACACCTTC; j_gene: TRBJ1-2; v_gene: TRBV7-9; abundance: .; d_gene: TRBD1; len: 15
CDR3aa: CASKNSGSYEQYF; CDR3nt: TGTGCCAGCAAAAATAGCGGTTCCTACGAGCAGTACTTC; j_gene: TRBJ2-7; v_gene: TRBV2; abundance: .; d_gene: .; len: 13
CDR3aa: CASSLGPTYSNQPQHF; CDR3nt: TGCGCCAGCAGCTTGGGGCCTACTTATAGCAATCAGCCCCAGCATTTT; j_gene: TRBJ1-5; v_gene: TRBV5-1; abundance: few; d_gene: .; len: 16
CDR3aa: CASSPRREQFF; CDR3nt: TGTGCCAGCAGTCCGCGACGGGAGCAGTTCTTC; j_gene: TRBJ2-1; v_gene: TRBV6-2/TRBV6-3; abundance: .; d_gene: .; len: 11
CDR3aa: CASSYGLNQPQHF; CDR3nt: TGTGCCAGCAGTTACGGGTTAAATCAGCCCCAGCATTTT; j_gene: TRBJ1-5; v_gene: TRBV6-5; abundance: .; d_gene: .; len: 13
CDR3aa: CSAQEPASGGDTQYF; CDR3nt: TGCAGTGCTCAAGAACCGGCTAGCGGGGGTGATACGCAGTATTTT; j_gene: TRBJ2-3; v_gene: TRBV20-1; abundance: few; d_gene: TRBD2; len: 15
CDR3aa: CSVEDRGRSYNEQFF; CDR3nt: TGCAGCGTTGAAGACCGCGGGAGGTCCTACAATGAGCAGTTCTTC; j_gene: TRBJ2-1; v_gene: TRBV29-1; abundance: many; d_gene: TRBD2; len: 15
CDR3aa: CATMGWPTEAFF; CDR3nt: TGTGCCACAATGGGGTGGCCCACTGAAGCTTTCTTT; j_gene: TRBJ1-1; v_gene: TRBV7-9; abundance: few; d_gene: .; len: 12
CDR3aa: CSARNRVSRGWNYGYTF; CDR3nt: TGCAGTGCTAGGAATAGAGTTTCGAGGGGGTGGAACTATGGCTACACCTTC; j_gene: TRBJ1-2; v_gene: TRBV20-1; abundance: many; d_gene: .; len: 17
CDR3aa: CASRADTQYF; CDR3nt: TGTGCCAGCAGGGCAGATACGCAGTATTTT; j_gene: TRBJ2-3; v_gene: TRBV2; abundance: few; d_gene: .; len: 10
CDR3aa: CASSEAVGFSYNSPLHF; CDR3nt: TGTGCCAGCAGTGAAGCGGTGGGATTCTCCTATAATTCACCCCTCCACTTT; j_gene: TRBJ1-6; v_gene: TRBV2; abundance: few; d_gene: .; len: 17
CDR3aa: CASSAAGGTYEQYF; CDR3nt: TGTGCCAGCAGCGCAGCGGGGGGTACCTACGAGCAGTACTTC; j_gene: TRBJ2-7; v_gene: TRBV21-1; abundance: many; d_gene: .; len: 14
CDR3aa: CASSQLRDRKGYGYTF; CDR3nt: TGTGCCAGCAGCCAACTCCGGGACAGAAAAGGCTATGGCTACACCTTC; j_gene: TRBJ1-2; v_gene: TRBV11-2; abundance: few; d_gene: TRBD1; len: 16
CDR3aa: CASSFRSGGFLYNEQFF; CDR3nt: TGTGCCAGCAGCTTTAGGAGCGGGGGTTTCTTGTACAATGAGCAGTTCTTC; j_gene: TRBJ2-1; v_gene: TRBV7-2; abundance: many; d_gene: TRBD2; len: 17
CDR3aa: CSVDTGVGSQFF; CDR3nt: TGCAGCGTTGATACAGGGGTGGGATCGCAGTTCTTC; j_gene: TRBJ2-1; v_gene: TRBV29-1; abundance: few; d_gene: TRBD1; len: 12
CDR3aa: CASSPRQDVEQFF; CDR3nt: TGCGCCAGCAGCCCCAGACAGGATGTAGAGCAGTTCTTC; j_gene: TRBJ2-1; v_gene: TRBV5-1; abundance: few; d_gene: .; len: 13
CDR3aa: CASSKGYSTDTQYF; CDR3nt: TGTGCCAGCAGTAAGGGATATAGCACAGATACGCAGTATTTT; j_gene: TRBJ2-3; v_gene: TRBV11-2; abundance: many; d_gene: .; len: 14
CDR3aa: CASNLGGFTDTQYF; CDR3nt: TGTGCCAGCAACCTAGGGGGGTTCACAGATACGCAGTATTTT; j_gene: TRBJ2-3; v_gene: TRBV28; abundance: many; d_gene: .; len: 14
CDR3aa: CASSLGQGNNGYTF; CDR3nt: TGTGCCAGCAGCTTGGGACAGGGGAACAATGGCTACACCTTC; j_gene: TRBJ1-2; v_gene: TRBV5-6; abundance: many; d_gene: TRBD1; len: 14
CDR3aa: CSARDPGGAISYEQYF; CDR3nt: TGCAGTGCTAGGGACCCCGGAGGGGCTATCTCCTACGAGCAGTACTTC; j_gene: TRBJ2-7; v_gene: TRBV20-1; abundance: .; d_gene: .; len: 16
CDR3aa: CASSWDGTGELFF; CDR3nt: TGTGCCAGCAGTTGGGACGGGACCGGGGAGCTGTTTTTT; j_gene: TRBJ2-2; v_gene: TRBV7-3; abundance: many; d_gene: .; len: 13
CDR3aa: CASSSGTLDTDTQYF; CDR3nt: TGCGCCAGCAGTTCCGGGACCCTAGACACAGATACGCAGTATTTT; j_gene: TRBJ2-3; v_gene: TRBV5-1; abundance: .; d_gene: .; len: 15
CDR3aa: CSAGANQETQYF; CDR3nt: TGCAGCGCTGGGGCAAACCAAGAGACCCAGTACTTC; j_gene: TRBJ2-5; v_gene: TRBV29-1; abundance: many; d_gene: .; len: 12
CDR3aa: CASSQGQDQETQYF; CDR3nt: TGTGCCAGCAGCCAGGGACAGGACCAAGAGACCCAGTACTTC; j_gene: TRBJ2-5; v_gene: TRBV3-1; abundance: many; d_gene: TRBD1; len: 14
CDR3aa: CASARAYEQYF; CDR3nt: TGTGCCAGCGCGAGGGCCTACGAGCAGTACTTC; j_gene: TRBJ2-7; v_gene: TRBV12-3/TRBV12-4; abundance: .; d_gene: .; len: 11
CDR3aa: CSVEVGETQYF; CDR3nt: TGCAGCGTTGAAGTAGGGGAGACCCAGTACTTC; j_gene: TRBJ2-5; v_gene: TRBV29-1; abundance: .; d_gene: .; len: 11
CDR3aa: CASSLYRNQPQHF; CDR3nt: TGTGCCAGCAGTTTATACAGGAATCAGCCCCAGCATTTT; j_gene: TRBJ1-5; v_gene: TRBV27; abundance: .; d_gene: .; len: 13
CDR3aa: CASSYQGMGIPQYF; CDR3nt: TGTGCCAGCAGTTATCAGGGGATGGGGATTCCACAGTATTTT; j_gene: TRBJ2-3; v_gene: TRBV6-6; abundance: many; d_gene: .; len: 14
CDR3aa: CATSDFRVTGELFF; CDR3nt: TGTGCCACCAGTGATTTCAGGGTTACCGGGGAGCTGTTTTTT; j_gene: TRBJ2-2; v_gene: TRBV24-1; abundance: .; d_gene: .; len: 14
CDR3aa: CASSPPATDLLGYTF; CDR3nt: TGCGCCAGCAGCCCCCCGGCGACAGACCTATTGGGCTACACCTTC; j_gene: TRBJ1-2; v_gene: TRBV4-1; abundance: .; d_gene: .; len: 15
CDR3aa: CASSTLLASNTGELFF; CDR3nt: TGTGCCAGCAGCACCCTACTAGCGTCCAACACCGGGGAGCTGTTTTTT; j_gene: TRBJ2-2; v_gene: TRBV7-8; abundance: .; d_gene: TRBD2; len: 16
CDR3aa: CASKRGTANTGELFF; CDR3nt: TGTGCCAGCAAACGCGGGACAGCGAACACCGGGGAGCTGTTTTTT; j_gene: TRBJ2-2; v_gene: TRBV6-1; abundance: many; d_gene: .; len: 15
CDR3aa: CASSPRFGQGDYEQYF; CDR3nt: TGCGCCAGCAGCCCGAGATTTGGACAGGGTGACTACGAGCAGTACTTC; j_gene: TRBJ2-7; v_gene: TRBV4-3; abundance: many; d_gene: TRBD1; len: 16
CDR3aa: CSGQTGDISPLHF; CDR3nt: TGCAGTGGGCAGACAGGGGACATTTCACCCCTCCACTTT; j_gene: TRBJ1-6; v_gene: TRBV20-1; abundance: medium-sized; d_gene: TRBD1; len: 13
CDR3aa: CASSGGERGNQPQHF; CDR3nt: TGTGCCAGCAGCGGGGGAGAGAGGGGCAATCAGCCCCAGCATTTT; j_gene: TRBJ1-5; v_gene: TRBV7-8; abundance: many; d_gene: .; len: 15
CDR3aa: CASSPTSGGPDTQYF; CDR3nt: TGTGCCAGCAGCCCGACTAGCGGGGGGCCAGATACGCAGTATTTT; j_gene: TRBJ2-3; v_gene: TRBV7-2; abundance: few; d_gene: TRBD2; len: 15
CDR3aa: CSARGHDSHTEAFF; CDR3nt: TGCAGTGCTAGAGGACACGACAGCCACACTGAAGCTTTCTTT; j_gene: TRBJ1-1; v_gene: TRBV20-1; abundance: many; d_gene: .; len: 14
CDR3aa: CASSLGTSGRAHYEQYF; CDR3nt: TGCGCCAGCAGCCTCGGGACTAGCGGGAGGGCCCACTACGAGCAGTACTTC; j_gene: TRBJ2-7; v_gene: TRBV4-1; abundance: few; d_gene: TRBD2; len: 17
CDR3aa: CASSSGQGARTYNSPLHF; CDR3nt: TGCGCCAGCAGCTCCGGACAGGGGGCAAGGACCTATAATTCACCCCTCCACTTT; j_gene: TRBJ1-6; v_gene: TRBV5-1; abundance: many; d_gene: TRBD1; len: 18
CDR3aa: CASSLNGQPIPGYTF; CDR3nt: TGTGCCAGCAGCTTAAACGGACAGCCGATCCCTGGCTACACCTTC; j_gene: TRBJ1-2; v_gene: TRBV7-2; abundance: few; d_gene: .; len: 15
CDR3aa: CASGGDRGSNQPQHF; CDR3nt: TGCGCCAGCGGGGGGGACAGGGGTAGCAATCAGCCCCAGCATTTT; j_gene: TRBJ1-5; v_gene: TRBV10-2; abundance: .; d_gene: TRBD1; len: 15
CDR3aa: CASSLDTGNEQFF; CDR3nt: TGCGCCAGCAGCTTGGATACCGGGAATGAGCAGTTCTTC; j_gene: TRBJ2-1; v_gene: TRBV5-1; abundance: few; d_gene: .; len: 13
CDR3aa: CSVAGLAGNEQFF; CDR3nt: TGCAGCGTAGCGGGACTAGCGGGCAATGAGCAGTTCTTC; j_gene: TRBJ2-1; v_gene: TRBV29-1; abundance: .; d_gene: TRBD2; len: 13
CDR3aa: CSAQTGTSGNEQYF; CDR3nt: TGCAGTGCCCAGACCGGGACTAGCGGTAACGAGCAGTACTTC; j_gene: TRBJ2-7; v_gene: TRBV20-1; abundance: few; d_gene: TRBD2; len: 14
CDR3aa: CASSLDPRLGRKTQYF; CDR3nt: TGTGCCAGCAGCTTGGACCCGCGCTTAGGGCGGAAGACCCAGTACTTC; j_gene: TRBJ2-5; v_gene: TRBV7-2; abundance: few; d_gene: .; len: 16
CDR3aa: CSARDLKLAGDLMTPDTQYF; CDR3nt: TGCAGTGCTAGAGACCTAAAACTAGCGGGGGACCTAATGACTCCAGATACGCAGTATTTT; j_gene: TRBJ2-3; v_gene: TRBV20-1; abundance: .; d_gene: TRBD2; len: 20
CDR3aa: CASSSPSGRAHNEQFF; CDR3nt: TGTGCCAGCAGTTCCCCTAGCGGGAGGGCCCACAATGAGCAGTTCTTC; j_gene: TRBJ2-1; v_gene: TRBV12-3/TRBV12-4; abundance: few; d_gene: TRBD2; len: 16
CDR3aa: CAWGTVEAFF; CDR3nt: TGTGCCTGGGGGACAGTTGAAGCTTTCTTT; j_gene: TRBJ1-1; v_gene: TRBV30; abundance: .; d_gene: TRBD1; len: 10
CDR3aa: CASSLVQQNTGELFF; CDR3nt: TGCGCCAGCAGCTTGGTTCAACAGAACACCGGGGAGCTGTTTTTT; j_gene: TRBJ2-2; v_gene: TRBV5-1; abundance: many; d_gene: .; len: 15
CDR3aa: CASSLALAGGREQFF; CDR3nt: TGCGCCAGCAGCTTGGCACTAGCGGGAGGGAGAGAGCAGTTCTTC; j_gene: TRBJ2-1; v_gene: TRBV5-1; abundance: many; d_gene: TRBD2; len: 15
CDR3aa: CATRGGRVPILSYNEQFF; CDR3nt: TGTGCCACCAGGGGGGGCAGGGTTCCAATTCTTTCCTACAATGAGCAGTTCTTC; j_gene: TRBJ2-1; v_gene: TRBV24-1; abundance: few; d_gene: .; len: 18
CDR3aa: CASSLVEDAQFF; CDR3nt: TGTGCCAGCAGCTTAGTTGAAGATGCCCAGTTCTTC; j_gene: TRBJ2-1; v_gene: TRBV7-6; abundance: many; d_gene: .; len: 12
CDR3aa: CSVEWGAREGAFF; CDR3nt: TGCAGCGTTGAATGGGGGGCCAGGGAAGGAGCTTTCTTT; j_gene: TRBJ1-1; v_gene: TRBV29-1; abundance: few; d_gene: .; len: 13